Presented here are 14 T cell receptor beta chains from one specimen sequenced in a study of T cells in localized non-small cell lung cancer. Data came from immunoSEQ multiplex PCR; TCRdb stores just in-frame clones and leaves some out. Of roughly 19,000 clones listed, roughly 80% are singletons. The source material was peripheral blood, sampled before any cancer treatment. The receptors were sampled from a man between 40 and 75 years old with stage I lung adenocarcinoma.

The chain joins TRBV7-2 to TRBJ1-2, with 11 positions matching TRBD1. The CDR3 contains 19 residues. V shed 4 bases, J shed 5 bases, and the junction held 18 bases outside the gene matches. CDR1 is SGHTA, CDR2 FQGNSA, per germline. CDR3 sequence: CASSYPPWMDRGRGYGYTF. CDR3 DNA: TGTGCCAGCAGCTACCCCCCCTGGATGGACAGGGGGCGTGGGTATGGCTACACCTTC.

The J gene is TRBJ1-1, the V gene TRBV28; tentatively, D is TRBD1 (6 bases). The CDR3 has 16 residues. Germline CDR1 is MDHEN and CDR2 is SYDVKM. V was trimmed by 7 bases and J by 2 bases, leaving 20 bases between them. CDR3 protein: CASTGVSGDINTEAFF. The CDR3 DNA sequence: TGTGCCAGCACAGGGGTCTCAGGGGATATTAACACTGAAGCTTTCTTT.

This clone appeared a few times. The CDR3 nucleotides are TGTGCCAGCAGCTTCGGGGATGGAAACACCATATATTTT. Translating it yields CASSFGDGNTIYF. This chain uses TRBV9 with TRBJ1-3; D not certain. V was pared by 4 bases and J by 3 bases, with 8 bases between. CDR3 length: 13 amino acids. Germline assignment: CDR1 SGDLS and CDR2 YYNGEE.

The chain carries TRBV27 and TRBJ1-5; D gene unclear. The germline V gene has CDR1 MNHEY and CDR2 SMNVEV (reference sequence). Between the trimmed V and J ends, which lost 3 bases and 1 base, there was a span of 13 bases. This CDR3 spans 16 amino acids. CDR3 DNA sequence: TGTGCCAGCAGTTTGAATGGGTTTAGCAGCAATCAGCCCCAGCATTTT. Translation gives CASSLNGFSSNQPQHF.

The chain combines TRBV28 with TRBJ2-1; D is unresolved. The CDR3 is made up of 11 amino acids. V gave up 5 bases and J gave up 6 bases, with 5 bases separating them. Germline V gene data show CDR1 as MDHEN and CDR2 as SYDVKM. CDR3 sequence: CASSLFNEQFF. CDR3 nucleotide sequence: TGTGCCAGCAGTCTATTCAATGAGCAGTTCTTC.

The V call is TRBV2, the J call TRBJ2-2; 7 bases agree with TRBD1. CDR1 is SNHLY and CDR2 is FYNNEI in the germline V gene. Losses at the gene ends were 7 bases for V and 6 bases for J; bases not matched to a gene: 8. The CDR3 is 14 amino acids. The CDR3 sequence: CASTARQGAGELFF. CDR3 nucleotide sequence: TGTGCCAGCACCGCGAGGCAGGGGGCCGGGGAGCTGTTTTTT. The variable domain in full, with the rest retrieved from reference TRBV2 and TRBJ2-2, is EPEVTQTPSHQVTQMGQEVILRCVPISNHLYFYWYRQILGQKVEFLVSFYNNEISEKSEIFDDQFSVERPDGSNFTLKIRSTKLEDSAMYFCASTARQGAGELFFGEGSRLTVL.

V is TRBV6-6 and J is TRBJ1-2, with 7 bases identical to TRBD1. Losses at the gene ends were 2 bases for V and 0 bases for J; bases not matched to a gene: 3. Germline CDR1 MNHNY, CDR2 SVGAGI (reference sequence). The CDR3 sequence is 15 residues long. The CDR3 region is CASSYPQGANYGYTF. The CDR3 region has the DNA TGTGCCAGCAGTTACCCCCAGGGGGCTAACTATGGCTACACCTTC.

V usage is TRBV19 and J usage is TRBJ1-6; 8 nucleotides align to TRBD1. Unmatched junction bases numbered 11, after V lost 5 bases and J lost 8 bases. There are 16 residues in the CDR3. CDR1 and CDR2 from the germline V gene are LNHDA and SQIVND (reference sequence). CDR3 in amino acids: CASSPRAGTGYSPLHF. The CDR3 region has the DNA TGTGCCAGTAGTCCGAGAGCCGGGACAGGCTATTCACCCCTCCACTTT.

The J gene is TRBJ2-7, the V gene TRBV11-2; D is perhaps TRBD1 (6 bases). The CDR3 contains 14 residues. The ends were cut back, 2 bases at V and 2 bases at J, with 10 bases in the middle. CDR1 SGHAT and CDR2 FQNNGV come from the germline V gene. For the CDR3, the DNA is TGTGCCAGCAGCTTACTCAGGGGCCCCTACGAGCAGTACTTC. Protein: CASSLLRGPYEQYF.

The gene calls are TRBV5-1 and TRBJ1-1; 7 positions agree with TRBD1. This CDR3 has 14 residues. J gave up 6 bases and V 0 bases, and 5 bases lay outside the gene matches. The V gene's germline CDR1 is SGHRS and CDR2 YFSETQ. CDR3 coding DNA: TGCGCCAGCAGCTTGGAAGGGACAGTTCCTGAAGCTTTCTTT. Its translation: CASSLEGTVPEAFF.

J is TRBJ2-5 and V is TRBV7-3; TRBD1 aligns across 8 bases. Per the germline V gene, CDR1 is SGHTA and CDR2 is FQGTGA. CDR3 length equals 15 residues. The J segment lost 1 base and the V segment lost 5 bases, leaving 6 bases of the junction unmatched. This CDR3 is CASSPGQDIQETQYF. CDR3 bases: TGTGCCAGCAGCCCGGGACAGGATATCCAAGAGACCCAGTACTTC.

The chain's CDR3 is CASSFVIGANTEAFF. Written as DNA, the CDR3 is TGTGCCAGCAGTTTTGTGATCGGTGCGAACACTGAAGCTTTCTTT. This sequence joins TRBV28 and TRBJ1-1; no definite D call. Trimming removed 3 bases from V and 1 base from J, with 12 bases in between. CDR1 MDHEN and CDR2 SYDVKM come from the germline V gene. This CDR3 spans 15 amino acids.

The V gene is TRBV7-6, the J gene TRBJ2-4; perhaps TRBD2 as D (5 bases). V shed 8 bases and J shed 0 bases, with 14 bases lying between them. This CDR3 has 15 amino acids. Germline CDR1 and CDR2: SGHVS and FNYEAQ. CDR3 protein: CASGLAGGAKNIQYF. CDR3 in DNA: TGTGCCAGCGGCCTCGCGGGTGGAGCCAAAAACATTCAGTACTTC.

The chain has TRBV4-3 and TRBJ2-2, with D possibly TRBD2 on 5 matching bases. The CDR3 has 17 amino acids. The germline V and J ends were trimmed by 0 bases and 2 bases, with 13 bases remaining between them. Germline V gene sequence: CDR1 LGHNA, CDR2 YSLEER. DNA of the CDR3: TGCGCCAGCAGCCAAGATCCGGAGACTATTAACACCGGGGAGCTGTTTTTT. It codes for CASSQDPETINTGELFF.